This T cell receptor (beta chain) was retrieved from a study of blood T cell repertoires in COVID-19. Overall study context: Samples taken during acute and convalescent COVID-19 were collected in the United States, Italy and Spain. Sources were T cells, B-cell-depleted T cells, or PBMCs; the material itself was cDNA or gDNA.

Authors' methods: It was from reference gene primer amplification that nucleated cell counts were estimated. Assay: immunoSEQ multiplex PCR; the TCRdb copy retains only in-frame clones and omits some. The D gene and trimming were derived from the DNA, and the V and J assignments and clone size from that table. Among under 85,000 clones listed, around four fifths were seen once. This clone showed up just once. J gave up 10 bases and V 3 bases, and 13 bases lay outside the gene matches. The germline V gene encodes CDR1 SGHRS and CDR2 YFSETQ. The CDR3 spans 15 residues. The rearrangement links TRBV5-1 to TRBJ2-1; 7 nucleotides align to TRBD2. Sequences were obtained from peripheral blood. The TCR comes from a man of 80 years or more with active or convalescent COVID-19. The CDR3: CASSWGGLNDLEQFF. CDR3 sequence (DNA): TGCGCCAGCAGCTGGGGGGGACTGAATGATTTGGAGCAGTTCTTC.